This T cell receptor beta chain was recorded in a study of response to subunit inactivated influenza vaccine. Points from the study as a whole: The authors put forward the suggestion that each seasonal influenza vaccination may bring in only a limited number of new T cells.

TCRdb analysed the RT-PCR reads with MiXCR anew, one entry per CDR3 protein. This sample yields hundreds of thousands of distinct CDR3 sequences, of which roughly 8.2% are seen a single time; approximately 13% belongs to the top ten. This clonotype was seen many times. Its antigen is not identified. Trimming took 0 bases from V and 3 from J, leaving 7 bases between them. CDR3 length: 13 amino acids. From germline, CDR1 is SGHDT and CDR2 YYEEEE. V and J are TRBV5-6 and TRBJ2-7; D ambiguous. Sequencing used PBMCs from blood, obtained around 25 months after vaccination. The clonotype was recovered from a man aged 50 to 69 who received an inactivated influenza vaccine. In DNA, the CDR3 is TGTGCCAGCAGCTTGGGACTGTACTACGAGCAGTACTTC. Translated, it gives CASSLGLYYEQYF.